The 32 T cell receptor beta chains in this list originate from one sample, sequenced in a study of T cells in Graves' hyperthyroidism and ophthalmopathy. Amplified TCR beta CDR3 regions derived from RNA transcripts. With the HTBI primer set, the TCR CDR3 went through a first round of RT-PCR. TCRdb reprocessed the multiplex PCR reads with MiXCR, giving one entry per CDR3 protein. The sample records roughly 500,000 distinct CDR3 sequences, over 45% being singletons. Sequenced material: peripheral blood or thyroid tissue (not recorded which). These receptors were taken from an adult woman with Graves' disease, either hyperthyroidism or ophthalmopathy (not recorded which).

This sequence joins TRBV20-1 and TRBJ1-1; unclear D gene. This CDR3 contains 14 residues. Trimming took 0 bases from V and 8 from J, leaving 16 bases between them. CDR1 and CDR2 (germline): DFQATT, SNEGSKA (reference sequence). DNA of the CDR3: TGCAGTGCTAGAGATAGAGGAAGGAGCCTCGAAGCTTTCTTT. As protein: CSARDRGRSLEAFF.

The table lists this clonotype with a few counts. The rearrangement uses TRBV7-2 and TRBJ2-2; 8 nucleotides match TRBD2. CDR1 SGHTA and CDR2 FQGNSA come from the germline V gene. The CDR3 runs to 16 residues. Trimming removed 7 bases from V and 4 bases from J; junction bases left unmatched: 11. For the CDR3, the DNA is TGTGCCAGCACCCCTGAGGGACTAGAAGGCACCGGGGAGCTGTTTTTT. Its protein product is CASTPEGLEGTGELFF.

The V and J genes are TRBV20-1 and TRBJ2-7, with D possibly being TRBD1 (7 bases). CDR3 size: 14 residues. V was clipped by 5 bases and J by 7 bases, with 21 bases between them. CDR1 is DFQATT and CDR2 is SNEGSKA in the germline V gene (reference sequence). The CDR3 protein is CSAYTRDSRGEQYF. CDR3 coding DNA: TGCAGTGCTTATACCCGGGACAGCCGGGGGGAGCAGTACTTC.

This clonotype was counted only a few times. A much larger clone lies one base from this, so it may be a read error. The rearrangement uses TRBV6-5 and TRBJ1-1; TRBD1 is a possible D gene (6 bases). CDR3 length equals 17 residues. Trimming stripped 7 bases from V and 3 bases from J, with 24 bases between. Germline V lookup: CDR1 MNHEY, CDR2 SVGAGI. CDR3 sequence (DNA): TGTGCCAGCATCCATACATTACCCACAGGGAGTGACACTGAAGCTTTCTTT. Translating gives CASIHTLPTGSDTEAFF.

This clonotype has ten or more counts. The chain recombines TRBV15 with TRBJ1-2; tentative D call: TRBD1 (5 bases). The CDR3 is 13 amino acids. The germline CDR1 and CDR2 sequences are LNHNV and YYDKDF (reference sequence). V gave up 1 base and J gave up 12 bases, with 15 bases separating them. The CDR3 reads CATSRGDLGQNTF. In DNA, the CDR3 is TGTGCCACCAGCAGAGGGGACTTGGGGCAAAACACCTTC.

The CDR3 here is CASSFNGELFF. CDR3 nucleotide sequence: TGTGCCAGCAGTTTTAACGGGGAGCTGTTTTTT. This chain uses TRBV28 with TRBJ2-2; unclear D gene. This CDR3 is 11 amino acids long. CDR1 is MDHEN and CDR2 is SYDVKM in the germline V gene. V lost 3 bases, J lost 7 bases, and 3 bases lay in between.

This clonotype showed up just a few times. The V and J genes are TRBV7-9 and TRBJ1-5, with D unclear. With 2 bases removed from V and 0 bases from J, the gap between germline ends came to 8 bases. Germline CDR1 reads SEHNR; CDR2 reads FQNEAQ (reference sequence). The CDR3 covers 15 residues. Written as DNA, the CDR3 is TGTGCCAGCAGCTTACAGGATTATAGCAATCAGCCCCAGCATTTT. The encoded protein is CASSLQDYSNQPQHF.

This clonotype was recorded many times. This chain connects TRBV10-3 to TRBJ1-3; 7 nucleotides agree with TRBD1. Germline V CDR1 and CDR2: ENHRY, SYGVKD. The junction had 2 bases not matched to a gene; V was cut back by 6 bases and J by 0 bases. The CDR3 consists of 14 residues. DNA of the CDR3: TGTGCCATCAGCAGGGGGTTCTCTGGAAACACCATATATTTT. It specifies CAISRGFSGNTIYF.

This clonotype has at least ten counts. The chain is built from TRBV7-2 and TRBJ1-5; no reliable D call. Trimming pared 5 bases from V and 3 bases from J, leaving 5 bases between. The CDR3 contains 12 residues. Germline CDR1 and CDR2: SGHTA and FQGNSA. CDR3 nucleotide sequence: TGTGCCAGCAGCCGGACCAATCAGCCCCAGCATTTT. Its protein is CASSRTNQPQHF.

This clonotype has a count of ten or more. The chain uses TRBV20-1 and TRBJ1-1, with a tentative D call TRBD1 (6 bases). Germline V gives CDR1 DFQATT, CDR2 SNEGSKA (reference sequence). V shed 3 bases and J shed 3 bases, with 17 bases lying between them. The CDR3 is made up of 15 amino acids. This chain's CDR3 is CSASPRGYEDTEAFF. CDR3 bases: TGCAGTGCTAGTCCCAGGGGTTATGAGGACACTGAAGCTTTCTTT.

The chain recombines TRBV29-1 with TRBJ1-2, with TRBD1 matching over 9 bases. V shed 5 bases and J 5 bases; nucleotides not matched to a gene: 6. Germline-derived CDR1 and CDR2 are SQVTM and ANQGSEA. CDR3 length: 13 amino acids. The CDR3 loop is CSVKGQGNYGYTF. For the CDR3, the DNA is TGCAGCGTTAAGGGACAGGGCAATTATGGCTACACCTTC. The full variable domain, in which reference TRBV29-1 and TRBJ1-2 provide the parts outside the CDR3, is SAVISQKPSRDICQRGTSLTIQCQVDSQVTMMFWYRQQPGQSLTLIATANQGSEATYESGFVIDKFPISRPNLTFSTLTVSNMSPEDSSIYLCSVKGQGNYGYTFGSGTRLTVV.

This clonotype was seen many times. CDR3 nucleotides: TGCAGTGCTGCGCGAAGGGCTTCTAGGATCCACGAGCAGTACTTC. Protein product: CSAARRASRIHEQYF. The chain links TRBV20-1 to TRBJ2-7, with no clear D. Trimming removed 5 bases at V and 5 bases at J, with 22 bases between. CDR3 size: 15 residues. Looked up from germline, CDR1 is DFQATT and CDR2 is SNEGSKA (reference sequence).

The table lists this clonotype with a few counts. This chain connects TRBV14 to TRBJ1-6; 7 bases match TRBD1. Germline V gene lookup returns CDR1 SGHDN and CDR2 FVKESK. This CDR3 spans 16 amino acids. With V trimmed by 2 bases and J by 1 base, 2 bases remained unmatched. As DNA, the CDR3 is TGTGCCAGCAGCCAAAGACAGGGATCCTATAATTCACCCCTCCACTTT. It encodes CASSQRQGSYNSPLHF.

There are a few counts of this clonotype. The chain has TRBV19 and TRBJ1-5; 9 bases are shared with TRBD1. With 3 bases clipped from V and 4 bases from J, the junction kept 4 bases outside the gene matches. CDR1 and CDR2 from the germline V gene are LNHDA and SQIVND (reference sequence). The CDR3 contains 15 residues. The CDR3: CASSMGQGRNQPQHF. CDR3 in DNA: TGTGCCAGTAGTATGGGACAGGGAAGGAATCAGCCCCAGCATTTT.

CDR3 sequence: CASSLTSGGTDTQYF. The CDR3 nucleotides read TGCGCCAGCAGCTTGACTAGCGGCGGCACAGATACGCAGTATTTT. The chain links TRBV5-1 to TRBJ2-3, with 8 bases matching TRBD2. Trimming removed 1 base from V and 1 base from J; junction bases left unmatched: 2. The length of the CDR3 is 15 residues. Germline V lookup: CDR1 SGHRS, CDR2 YFSETQ.

J is TRBJ2-5 and V is TRBV10-1, with D tentatively TRBD1 (5 bases). This CDR3 contains 15 residues. Between the trimmed V and J ends, which lost 5 bases and 1 base, there was a span of 14 bases. Germline V gene sequence: CDR1 WNHNN, CDR2 SYGVQD (reference sequence). This CDR3 reads CASSSTGSGQETQYF. Here the CDR3 DNA reads TGCGCCAGCAGTTCTACAGGATCGGGCCAAGAGACCCAGTACTTC.

This chain uses TRBV20-1 with TRBJ1-5, with a weak D call TRBD1 (5 bases). CDR3 length equals 18 residues. Germline CDR1 DFQATT, CDR2 SNEGSKA (reference sequence). With 0 bases removed from V and 1 base from J, the gap between germline ends came to 19 bases. CDR3 sequence (DNA): TGCAGTGCTAGAGATAGGGCAGGGCCGAGTAGAAGCAATCAGCCCCAGCATTTT. It encodes CSARDRAGPSRSNQPQHF.

The rearrangement joins TRBV3-1 to TRBJ1-3; D unclear. The germline V and J ends were trimmed by 2 bases and 9 bases, with 11 bases remaining between them. This CDR3 has 13 residues. Germline V gene sequence: CDR1 LGHDT, CDR2 YNNKEL (reference sequence). In DNA form, the CDR3 reads TGTGCCAGCAGCCAACGCTCACTCGGCACCATATATTTT. Its translation is CASSQRSLGTIYF.

This chain joins TRBV7-3 and TRBJ2-7; TRBD1 might be the D (6 bases). Germline CDR1 reads SGHTA; CDR2 reads FQGTGA. Trimming removed 2 bases from V and 3 bases from J, with 14 bases in between. This CDR3 is 15 amino acids long. CDR3 residues: CASSLQGTRNYEQYF. The CDR3 DNA is TGTGCCAGCAGCTTACAGGGGACGCGGAACTACGAGCAGTACTTC.

The genes are TRBV3-1 and TRBJ1-1; D gene unclear. Trimming pared 1 base from V and 6 bases from J, leaving 12 bases between. The CDR3 spans 14 residues. Germline lookup yields CDR1 LGHDT and CDR2 YNNKEL (reference sequence). CDR3 amino acids: CASSQGQGRAEAFF. For the CDR3, the DNA is TGTGCCAGCAGCCAAGGTCAAGGGAGGGCTGAAGCTTTCTTT.

This clonotype was seen ten or more times. The rearrangement uses TRBV10-3 and TRBJ2-7, with 11 bases aligning to TRBD2. The CDR3 has 15 residues. From germline, CDR1 is ENHRY and CDR2 SYGVKD. J lost 1 base, V lost 6 bases, and 5 bases had no gene match. The DNA of the CDR3 is TGTGCCATCAGCAGGGGACTAGCGGCTTCCTACGAGCAGTACTTC. This translates into CAISRGLAASYEQYF.

The V gene is TRBV7-2, the J gene TRBJ1-1; TRBD1 matches at 7 bases. V trimming: 1 base; J trimming: 5 bases; junction bases outside the gene matches: 4. This CDR3 is built from 14 residues. From germline, CDR1 is SGHTA and CDR2 FQGNSA. The CDR3 loop is CASSLDQGGTEAFF. In nucleotides, the CDR3 is TGTGCCAGCAGCTTAGATCAGGGGGGGACTGAAGCTTTCTTT.

This clonotype was detected ten times or more. The rearrangement joins TRBV10-3 to TRBJ2-5; 7 nucleotides line up with TRBD2. The CDR3 spans 13 residues. The germline CDR1 and CDR2 sequences are ENHRY and SYGVKD. The junction had 4 bases not matched to a gene; V was cut back by 4 bases and J by 5 bases. This CDR3 reads CAISGGGFETQYF. For the CDR3, the DNA is TGTGCCATCAGTGGGGGGGGTTTCGAGACCCAGTACTTC.

This clonotype was recorded a few times. The chain is built from TRBV7-2 and TRBJ1-5; tentatively, D is TRBD1 (5 bases). V was trimmed by 1 base and J by 9 bases, leaving 16 bases between them. CDR3 size: 15 residues. The germline V gene has CDR1 SGHTA and CDR2 FQGNSA. The CDR3 is CASSLVQGLLTPQHF. DNA for the CDR3: TGTGCCAGCAGCTTAGTTCAGGGTTTGTTGACGCCCCAGCATTTT. Filled out from reference TRBV7-2 and TRBJ1-5, the complete variable domain reads GAGVSQSPSNKVTEKGKDVELRCDPISGHTALYWYRQSLGQGLEFLIYFQGNSAPDKSGLPSDRFSAERTGGSVSTLTIQRTQQEDSAVYLCASSLVQGLLTPQHFGDGTRLSIL.

The chain is built from TRBV20-1 and TRBJ2-5, with 11 bases matching TRBD2. J lost 4 bases, V lost 5 bases, and 9 bases had no gene match. Germline V lookup: CDR1 DFQATT, CDR2 SNEGSKA (reference sequence). The CDR3 is made up of 15 amino acids. Here the CDR3 reads CSAFPLAGGPETQYF. CDR3 DNA sequence: TGCAGTGCTTTCCCCTTAGCGGGGGGGCCAGAGACCCAGTACTTC.

This clonotype was picked up a small number of times. This sequence joins TRBV11-2 and TRBJ1-2; TRBD1 might be the D (5 bases). Germline assignment: CDR1 SGHAT and CDR2 FQNNGV. V lost 1 base and J lost 8, with 8 bases in between. The CDR3 runs to 12 residues. As DNA, the CDR3 is TGTGCCAGCAGCTTAGGGGGCCGGGGCTACACCTTC. Protein product: CASSLGGRGYTF.

There are a few counts of this clonotype. The J gene is TRBJ1-5, the V gene TRBV5-4; D unresolved. V was trimmed by 4 bases and J by 2 bases, leaving 16 bases between them. The CDR3 sequence is 16 residues long. Germline-derived CDR1 and CDR2 are SGHNT and YYREEE (reference sequence). The CDR3 region is CASSQESGLGNQPQHF. In DNA, the CDR3 is TGTGCCAGCAGCCAAGAATCGGGTTTGGGCAATCAGCCCCAGCATTTT.

CDR3 sequence: CATSSRGTGELFF. Here the CDR3 DNA reads TGTGCCACCAGCAGTAGGGGAACCGGGGAGCTGTTTTTT. V and J are TRBV2 and TRBJ2-2; weak D call: TRBD1 (5 bases). CDR3 size: 13 residues. CDR1 is SNHLY and CDR2 is FYNNEI in the germline V gene. The V end was cut by 10 bases, the J end by 5 bases, with 14 bases between. Combining the CDR3 with reference TRBV2 and TRBJ2-2 gives the whole variable domain EPEVTQTPSHQVTQMGQEVILRCVPISNHLYFYWYRQILGQKVEFLVSFYNNEISEKSEIFDDQFSVERPDGSNFTLKIRSTKLEDSAMYFCATSSRGTGELFFGEGSRLTVL.

The J gene is TRBJ2-7, the V gene TRBV7-2; 9 bases map to TRBD2. From germline, CDR1 is SGHTA and CDR2 FQGNSA. The CDR3 has 14 residues. J gave up 2 bases and V 6 bases, and 5 bases lay outside the gene matches. Written as DNA, the CDR3 is TGTGCCAGCAGACGGACTAGCGCAGCCTACGAGCAGTACTTC. Protein product: CASRRTSAAYEQYF.

V and J are TRBV7-3 and TRBJ2-2; D gene unclear. Per germline, CDR1 SGHTA and CDR2 FQGTGA. Trimming removed 1 base from V and 7 bases from J, with 7 bases in between. This CDR3 contains 13 residues. The CDR3 DNA follows: TGTGCCAGCAGCTTAAAAGTTGACGGGGAGCTGTTTTTT. This encodes CASSLKVDGELFF.

The chain carries TRBV7-6 and TRBJ2-5; 12 nucleotides agree with TRBD2. The CDR3 contains 16 residues. Germline CDR1 SGHVS, CDR2 FNYEAQ. The junction had 5 bases not matched to a gene; V was cut back by 2 bases and J by 4 bases. The CDR3 loop is CASSLSRLAGVETQYF. CDR3 DNA: TGTGCCAGCAGCTTATCCCGACTAGCGGGAGTAGAGACCCAGTACTTC.

The chain links TRBV29-1 to TRBJ2-7; 9 bases map to TRBD1. This CDR3 comprises 16 residues. V was pared by 3 bases and J by 4 bases, with 13 bases of the junction left unmatched. CDR1 and CDR2 from the germline V gene are SQVTM and ANQGSEA. Here the CDR3 DNA reads TGCAGCGTTGAGTGGGTTACGACAGGGGGTAGTTACGAGCAGTACTTC. Encoded protein: CSVEWVTTGGSYEQYF.